The 21 T cell receptor beta chains below all came from one sample that was sequenced in a study of T cells in localized non-small cell lung cancer. Data came from immunoSEQ multiplex PCR; TCRdb stores just in-frame clones and leaves some out. The data contain some 30,000 clones, around 90% of them singletons. Sample: PBMCs, taken before any cancer treatment. The source is a man aged 40-75 years with stage II lung adenocarcinoma.

The rearrangement joins TRBV28 to TRBJ1-5; D gene ambiguous. CDR1 MDHEN and CDR2 SYDVKM come from the germline V gene. The CDR3 is 18 residues long. V lost 1 base and J lost 0, with 16 bases in between. The CDR3: CASSLFSSGSYSNQPQHF. The CDR3 DNA reads as TGTGCCAGCAGTTTATTCAGTTCGGGCAGCTATAGCAATCAGCCCCAGCATTTT.

V gene TRBV7-2 combines with J gene TRBJ2-5, with 8 bases matching TRBD2. The assigned J gene may be wrong: the sequence end matches TRBJ2-7 better. Germline CDR1 is SGHTA and CDR2 is FQGNSA. The CDR3 has 16 residues. In nucleotides, the CDR3 is TGTGCCAGCAGCACCAGCTCAGCGGGAGCCTCCTACGAGCAGTACTTC. Residues: CASSTSSAGASYEQYF.

The chain carries TRBV4-2 and TRBJ2-5, with D uncertain. Trimming took 0 bases from V and 5 from J, leaving 4 bases between them. Germline CDR1 LGHNA, CDR2 YNFKEQ. This CDR3 spans 12 amino acids. The CDR3 DNA follows: TGTGCCAGCAGCCAAGAAGGTGAGACCCAGTACTTC. This codes for CASSQEGETQYF.

J is TRBJ1-2 and V is TRBV11-2; D remains ambiguous. Deletions cut 0 bases from V and 3 bases from J, with 14 bases between. CDR1 and CDR2 (germline): SGHAT, FQNNGV. The CDR3 is 16 amino acids. DNA for the CDR3: TGTGCCAGCAGCTTAGAAGGCCCCCCGGGCGACTATGGCTACACCTTC. Encoded protein: CASSLEGPPGDYGYTF.

In DNA form, the CDR3 reads TGTGCCAGCAGTGGGAGACTAGGTTTGGCCTACGAGCAGTACTTC. Amino acid sequence: CASSGRLGLAYEQYF. This sequence joins TRBV25-1 and TRBJ2-7; D is perhaps TRBD2 (6 bases). This CDR3 has 15 residues. V was pared by 4 bases and J by 2 bases, with 15 bases between. Looked up from germline, CDR1 is MGHDK and CDR2 is SYGVNS.

This clone was observed a handful of times. The chain links TRBV6-1 to TRBJ2-7; the D gene could be TRBD1 or TRBD2 (5 bases each). Germline CDR1 MNHNS, CDR2 SASEGT. The V gene lost 5 bases and the J gene lost 0 bases, with 11 bases spanning the gap. The CDR3 runs 14 residues. Here the CDR3 DNA reads TGTGCCAGCAGTTGGGGGTCCGCCTCCTACGAGCAGTACTTC. Protein product: CASSWGSASYEQYF.

This clone was detected only a few times. V gene TRBV27 combines with J gene TRBJ2-7, with 10 bases that match TRBD2. The length of the CDR3 is 16 residues. V was pared by 1 base and J by 1 base, with 4 bases of the junction left unmatched. Germline V gene sequence: CDR1 MNHEY, CDR2 SMNVEV (reference sequence). CDR3 loop: CASSLFSGRGSYEQYF. The CDR3, as DNA: TGTGCCAGCAGTTTATTCAGCGGGAGGGGTTCCTACGAGCAGTACTTC.

V usage is TRBV5-8 and J usage is TRBJ1-2; D is unresolved. Trimming cost V 7 bases and J 8 bases, with 15 bases left between them. Germline-derived CDR1 and CDR2 are SGHTS and YDEGEE. The CDR3 has 12 residues. DNA for the CDR3: TGTGCCAGCCAAATGAAGAAGGGAGGCTACACCTTC. Amino acids: CASQMKKGGYTF.

The chain uses TRBV5-1 and TRBJ2-1; D is possibly TRBD1 or TRBD2 (5 bases each). Germline V gene data show CDR1 as SGHRS and CDR2 as YFSETQ. Trimming left V 7 bases short and J 6 bases short, with 17 bases between. This CDR3 comprises 14 residues. The CDR3 DNA reads as TGCGCCAGCCATCTCGGGACCCAAGCCAATGAGCAGTTCTTC. It specifies CASHLGTQANEQFF.

This chain connects TRBV7-2 to TRBJ2-4, with 7 bases matching TRBD2. The CDR3 length is 15 residues. V lost 5 bases and J lost 6; bases outside the gene matches: 10. The germline gives CDR1 SGHTA, CDR2 FQGNSA. The CDR3 reads CASSPGTSAGNIQYF. As DNA, the CDR3 is TGTGCCAGCAGCCCAGGAACTAGCGCTGGAAACATTCAGTACTTC. Based on the CDR3 plus reference TRBV7-2 and TRBJ2-4, the full variable domain is GAGVSQSPSNKVTEKGKDVELRCDPISGHTALYWYRQSLGQGLEFLIYFQGNSAPDKSGLPSDRFSAERTGGSVSTLTIQRTQQEDSAVYLCASSPGTSAGNIQYFGAGTRLSVL.

The chain couples TRBV27 to TRBJ2-7, with D possibly matching TRBD2 (6 bases). This CDR3 comprises 14 residues. Germline loops: CDR1 MNHEY, CDR2 SMNVEV (reference sequence). Deletions cut 2 bases from V and 2 bases from J, with 10 bases between. As DNA, the CDR3 is TGTGCCAGCAGTTTAAGGAGGGGAGCCTACGAGCAGTACTTC. Amino acid sequence: CASSLRRGAYEQYF.

The chain couples TRBV28 to TRBJ1-1, with 7 bases lining up with TRBD1. J lost 2 bases, V lost 3 bases, and 6 bases had no gene match. CDR1 MDHEN and CDR2 SYDVKM come from the germline V gene. CDR3 length equals 15 residues. CDR3 nucleotide sequence: TGTGCCAGCAGTTTCGCCGGGACAGTCAACACTGAAGCTTTCTTT. Its translation: CASSFAGTVNTEAFF.

V is TRBV7-3 and J is TRBJ1-5, with 10 bases lining up with TRBD1. This CDR3 has 21 residues. Trimming at V came to 7 bases and at J to 0 bases, leaving 21 bases not matched to a gene. Germline CDR1 is SGHTA and CDR2 is FQGTGA. Here the CDR3 DNA reads TGTGCCAGCATCAGACCCCAGAGGGGGGACAGGGGACCTTATAGCAATCAGCCCCAGCATTTT. This gives the protein CASIRPQRGDRGPYSNQPQHF.

The V call is TRBV11-2, the J call TRBJ2-1; D gene uncertain. The CDR3 contains 13 residues. Germline lookup yields CDR1 SGHAT and CDR2 FQNNGV. V was clipped by 0 bases and J by 7 bases, with 7 bases between them. CDR3 DNA sequence: TGTGCCAGCAGCTTAGAACTATCTAATGAGCAGTTCTTC. Translation gives CASSLELSNEQFF.

The V call is TRBV29-1, the J call TRBJ2-5, with TRBD1 as a possible D gene (6 bases). Trimming shortened V by 6 bases and J by 3 bases, and 20 bases separated the two germline ends. This CDR3 is 15 amino acids long. Germline V gene sequence: CDR1 SQVTM, CDR2 ANQGSEA. The CDR3 region is CSVVQNSGTKETQYF. Here the CDR3 DNA reads TGCAGCGTCGTACAGAATTCCGGGACAAAAGAGACCCAGTACTTC.

The count of this clone is one. The chain combines TRBV10-3 with TRBJ2-7, with 12 bases lining up with TRBD1. Trimming removed 3 bases from V and 2 bases from J; junction bases left unmatched: 11. Germline V CDR1 and CDR2: ENHRY, SYGVKD. The CDR3 is made up of 18 amino acids. In nucleotides, the CDR3 is TGTGCCATCAGTGATGGGGACAGGGGGCCCAAAAGCCCCTACGAGCAGTACTTC. Translation gives CAISDGDRGPKSPYEQYF.

The rearrangement uses TRBV2 and TRBJ2-7; 8 nucleotides agree with TRBD1. The germline gives CDR1 SNHLY, CDR2 FYNNEI. Trimming took 3 bases from V and 7 from J; bases not matched to a gene: 5. The CDR3 has 13 amino acids. The CDR3 sequence: CASSEDRAPEQYF. The CDR3 DNA follows: TGTGCCAGCAGTGAGGACAGGGCCCCTGAGCAGTACTTC.

This clone was recorded only once. V gene TRBV5-1 combines with J gene TRBJ2-1, with 11 bases that match TRBD2. With 0 bases clipped from V and 7 bases from J, the junction kept 6 bases outside the gene matches. Germline V gene sequence: CDR1 SGHRS, CDR2 YFSETQ. This CDR3 is built from 16 residues. The CDR3 DNA reads TGCGCCAGCAGCTTGGTACCGGGACTAGCGGATAATGAGCAGTTCTTC. This gives the protein CASSLVPGLADNEQFF.

The chain has TRBV28 and TRBJ2-1; tentatively, D is TRBD2 (6 bases). The V gene's germline CDR1 is MDHEN and CDR2 SYDVKM. This CDR3 is built from 13 residues. V shed 3 bases and J shed 6 bases, with 9 bases lying between them. CDR3 sequence reads: CASSFAGTNEQFF. CDR3 sequence (DNA): TGTGCCAGCAGTTTCGCGGGAACCAATGAGCAGTTCTTC.

This sequence joins TRBV28 and TRBJ2-2, with D possibly matching TRBD2 (6 bases). The V gene lost 6 bases and the J gene lost 7 bases, with 18 bases spanning the gap. The CDR3 sequence is 15 residues long. CDR1 is MDHEN, CDR2 SYDVKM, per germline. CDR3 in DNA: TGTGCCAGCAGCACCTCATTCCGGGACTTCGGGGAGCTGTTTTTT. Its protein is CASSTSFRDFGELFF.

The sample holds one count of this clone. The rearrangement joins TRBV19 to TRBJ1-6; 9 nucleotides agree with TRBD1. The V gene's germline CDR1 is LNHDA and CDR2 SQIVND (reference sequence). Trimming removed 10 bases from V and 6 bases from J; junction bases left unmatched: 7. The CDR3 is 14 amino acids. CDR3 sequence reads: CATDRGESNSPLHF. CDR3 nucleotide sequence: TGTGCCACCGACAGGGGGGAAAGTAATTCACCCCTCCACTTT.